These 6 T cell receptor beta chains came from one sample sequenced in a study of T-cell reconstitution after alpha-beta-depleted transplantation in children. A library of TCRbeta sequences, prepared with unique molecular identifiers, was generated. From the PCR reads, TCRdb called clonotypes with MiXCR, one entry per CDR3 protein. Seen here are hundreds of thousands of distinct CDR3 sequences, about an eighth observed once, and the top ten hold roughly 0.84%. The starting material was PBMCs, obtained before TCRalphabeta/CD19-depleted stem cell transplant. These receptors came from a girl under 10 years old with congenital amegakaryocytic thrombocytopenia, due to receive a stem cell transplant.

This clonotype has more than one count but fewer than ten. The chain couples TRBV29-1 to TRBJ2-7, with D unclear. CDR1 is SQVTM and CDR2 is ANQGSEA in the germline V gene. V was clipped by 6 bases and J by 2 bases, with 11 bases between them. The CDR3 sequence is 12 residues long. The CDR3 protein is CSVITETYEQYF. The CDR3 DNA is TGCAGCGTCATAACAGAAACCTACGAGCAGTACTTC.

The chain recombines TRBV7-2 with TRBJ2-1; 13 bases line up with TRBD2. Germline V gene data show CDR1 as SGHTA and CDR2 as FQGNSA. V lost 5 bases, J lost 10 bases, and 11 bases stayed unmatched. This CDR3 comprises 16 residues. CDR3: CASSPFRTSGRWEQFF. In nucleotides, the CDR3 is TGTGCCAGCAGCCCCTTCCGGACTAGCGGGAGATGGGAGCAGTTCTTC.

Only a few counts were recorded for this clonotype. J is TRBJ2-1 and V is TRBV11-2, with D possibly TRBD1 on 6 matching bases. The germline CDR1 and CDR2 sequences are SGHAT and FQNNGV. Between the trimmed V and J ends, which lost 1 base and 3 bases, there was a span of 10 bases. This CDR3 has 15 amino acids. The CDR3 DNA reads as TGTGCCAGCAGCTTAGGACAGGCTGTCTACAATGAGCAGTTCTTC. Its translation: CASSLGQAVYNEQFF. The full variable domain, with the rest looked up from reference TRBV11-2 and TRBJ2-1, is EAGVAQSPRYKIIEKRQSVAFWCNPISGHATLYWYQQILGQGPKLLIQFQNNGVVDDSQLPKDRFSAERLKGVDSTLKIQPAKLEDSAVYLCASSLGQAVYNEQFFGPGTRLTVL.

At least ten counts were recorded for this clonotype. The chain combines TRBV5-1 with TRBJ2-6; D call uncertain. Germline V gene sequence: CDR1 SGHRS, CDR2 YFSETQ. The CDR3 has 15 residues. Trimming removed 3 bases from V and 0 bases from J, with 7 bases in between. CDR3 residues: CASSSDGSGANVLTF. CDR3 nucleotide sequence: TGCGCCAGCAGCTCGGACGGCTCTGGGGCCAACGTCCTGACTTTC.

This clonotype has just a few counts. The rearrangement uses TRBV4-1 and TRBJ2-5; 8 nucleotides agree with TRBD1. CDR1 MGHRA and CDR2 YSYEKL come from the germline V gene. V trimming: 5 bases; J trimming: 6 bases; junction bases outside the gene matches: 11. CDR3 length equals 15 residues. The CDR3 DNA follows: TGCGCCAGCAGCTACCCGGGACAGGCCGATAAGACCCAGTACTTC. Amino acid sequence: CASSYPGQADKTQYF.

This clonotype was seen a handful of times. The chain employs TRBV6-5 and TRBJ1-1, with unresolved D. The CDR3 consists of 13 residues. V dropped 7 bases and J dropped 0 bases, with 9 bases sitting between them. Germline V lookup: CDR1 MNHEY, CDR2 SVGAGI. This CDR3 is CASNWAVNTEAFF. Written as DNA, the CDR3 is TGTGCCAGCAATTGGGCAGTGAACACTGAAGCTTTCTTT.